This paragraph reports one TCR beta chain. Antigen unknown. This sample stems from a study of T cell responses to AZD1222 COVID-19 vaccine. Study-wide findings and caveats: Without day 14 samples, only post-peak T cell repertoires were studied. White British donors predominated, females outnumbered males, and clonal diversity was possibly underestimated.

The CDR3 is 15 amino acids. Trimming pared 5 bases from V and 3 bases from J, leaving 14 bases between. The germline V gene encodes CDR1 MNHEY and CDR2 SMNVEV (reference sequence). Analyses pooled second doses at about 4 or about 12 weeks. The method was immunoSEQ multiplex PCR; TCRdb's version includes in-frame clones alone and lacks a portion of them. This table holds about 72,000 clones, roughly nine tenths found once. This chain joins TRBV27 and TRBJ1-5; a weak D match, TRBD1 (5 bases). The specimen comprised peripheral blood, sampled 28 days after the second AZD1222 dose. This receptor was obtained from an adult who received the AZD1222 COVID-19 vaccine. CDR3 sequence: CASSPMSQANQPQHF. The CDR3 DNA reads as TGTGCCAGCAGTCCAATGTCACAGGCCAATCAGCCCCAGCATTTT.